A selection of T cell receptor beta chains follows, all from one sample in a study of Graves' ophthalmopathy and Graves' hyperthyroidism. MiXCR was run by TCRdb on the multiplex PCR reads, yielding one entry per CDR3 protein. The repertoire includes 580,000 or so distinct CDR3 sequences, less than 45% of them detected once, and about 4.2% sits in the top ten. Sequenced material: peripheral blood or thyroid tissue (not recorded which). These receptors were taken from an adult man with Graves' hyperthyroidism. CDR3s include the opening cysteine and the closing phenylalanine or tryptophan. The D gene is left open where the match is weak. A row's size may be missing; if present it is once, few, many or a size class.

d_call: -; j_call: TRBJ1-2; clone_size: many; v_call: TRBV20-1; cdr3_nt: TGCACCGCGGGGGGGCAGGGCTACACCTTC; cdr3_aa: CTAGGQGYTF
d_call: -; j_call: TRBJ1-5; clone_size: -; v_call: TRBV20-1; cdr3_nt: TGCAGTGCTTATGGGAGAGGTCAGCCCCAGCATTTT; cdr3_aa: CSAYGRGQPQHF
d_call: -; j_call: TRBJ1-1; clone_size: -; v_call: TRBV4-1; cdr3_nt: TGCGCCAGCAGCCGAGAAGACAGGAACACTGAAGCTTTCTTT; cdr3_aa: CASSREDRNTEAFF
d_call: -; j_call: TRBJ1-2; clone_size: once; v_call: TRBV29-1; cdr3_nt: TGCAGCAGTTTTAGTGGAAAAGGCTACACCTTC; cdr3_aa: CSSFSGKGYTF
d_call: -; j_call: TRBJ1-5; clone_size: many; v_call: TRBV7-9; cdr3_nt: TGTGCCAGCAGCTTAACAACAGGGTACAATCAGCCCCAGCATTTT; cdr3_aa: CASSLTTGYNQPQHF
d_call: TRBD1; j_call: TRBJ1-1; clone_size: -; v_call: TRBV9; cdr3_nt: TGTGCCAGCAGCCAAGGAGGGGGACAGAGGTTCACTGAAGCTTTCTTT; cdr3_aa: CASSQGGGQRFTEAFF
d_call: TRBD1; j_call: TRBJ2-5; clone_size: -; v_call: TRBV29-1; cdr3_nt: TGCAGCACGACAGGGGTCCGAGAGACCCAGTACTTC; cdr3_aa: CSTTGVRETQYF
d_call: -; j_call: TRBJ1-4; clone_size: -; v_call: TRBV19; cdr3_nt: TGTGCCAGTAGTATAGGTAACAATGAAAAACTGTTTTTT; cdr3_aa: CASSIGNNEKLFF
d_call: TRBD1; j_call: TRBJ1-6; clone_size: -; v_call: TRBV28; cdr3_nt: TGTGCCAGCAGTTTAGCCGACAGGGGATATTCACCCCTCCACTTT; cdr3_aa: CASSLADRGYSPLHF
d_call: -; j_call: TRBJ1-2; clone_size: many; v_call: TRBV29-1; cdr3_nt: TGCAGCGTTCCGAAGTCCGGGGGCGGTGGCTACACCTTC; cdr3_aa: CSVPKSGGGGYTF
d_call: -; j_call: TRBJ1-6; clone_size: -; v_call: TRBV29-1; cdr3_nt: TGCAGTTTTACGGGTCAAGGAGGTGGTAATTCACCCCTCCACTTT; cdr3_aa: CSFTGQGGGNSPLHF
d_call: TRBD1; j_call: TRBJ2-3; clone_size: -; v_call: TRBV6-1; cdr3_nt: TGTGCCAGCAGGGGGACAGGGGGCCATACGCAGTATTTT; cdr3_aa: CASRGTGGHTQYF
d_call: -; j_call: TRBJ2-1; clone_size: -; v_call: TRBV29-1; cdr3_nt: TGCAGCGTTGAAGCTGGAAGGGGGGACAATGAGCAGTTCTTC; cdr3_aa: CSVEAGRGDNEQFF
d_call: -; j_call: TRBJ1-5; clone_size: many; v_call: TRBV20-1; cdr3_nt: TGCAGTGCTCCAGAACGCCCAGGGGCCGCGGAGCCCCAGCATTTT; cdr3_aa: CSAPERPGAAEPQHF
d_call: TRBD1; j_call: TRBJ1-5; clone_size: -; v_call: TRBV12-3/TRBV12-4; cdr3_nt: TGTGCCAGCAGGGGACAGGTAAATCAGCCCCAGCATTTT; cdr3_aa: CASRGQVNQPQHF
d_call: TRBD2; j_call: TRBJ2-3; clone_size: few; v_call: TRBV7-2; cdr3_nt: TGTGCCAGCAGCTTCGGGGGGACTAGCACAGATACGCAGTATTTT; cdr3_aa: CASSFGGTSTDTQYF
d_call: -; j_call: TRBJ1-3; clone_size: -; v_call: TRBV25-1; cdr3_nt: TGTGCCAGCAGTGAATGGGTAGGGGGAAACACCATATATTTT; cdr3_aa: CASSEWVGGNTIYF
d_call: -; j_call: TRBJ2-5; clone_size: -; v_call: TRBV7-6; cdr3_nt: TGTGCCAGCAGCCTAGCCGGGACGGCGGAGACCCAGTACTTC; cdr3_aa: CASSLAGTAETQYF
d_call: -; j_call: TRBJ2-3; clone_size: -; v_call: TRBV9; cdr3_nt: TGTGCCAGCAGTCGGGGTACTAGCACAGATACGCAGTATTTT; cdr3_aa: CASSRGTSTDTQYF
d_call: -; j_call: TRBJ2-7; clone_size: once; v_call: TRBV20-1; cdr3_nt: TGCAGTGCTGGCACCGGGACGGGGAGGTACGAGCAGTACTTC; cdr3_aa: CSAGTGTGRYEQYF
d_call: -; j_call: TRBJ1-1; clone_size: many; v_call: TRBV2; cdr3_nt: TGTGCCAGCAGTGAAGCGGGGGCCGCGAACACTGAAGCTTTCTTT; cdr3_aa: CASSEAGAANTEAFF
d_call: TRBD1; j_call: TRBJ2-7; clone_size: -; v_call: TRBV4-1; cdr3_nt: TGCGCCAGCAGCCAACTCACAGGGGAAGACGAGCAGTACTTC; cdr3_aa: CASSQLTGEDEQYF
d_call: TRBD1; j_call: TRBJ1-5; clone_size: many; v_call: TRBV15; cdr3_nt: TGTGCCACCAGCAGAGATCGGGCAGGGGGAAATCAGCCCCAGCATTTT; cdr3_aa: CATSRDRAGGNQPQHF
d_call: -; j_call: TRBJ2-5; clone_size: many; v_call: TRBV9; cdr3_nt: TGTGCCAGCAGCGTAGGCCCAGGGGAAGAGACCCAGTACTTC; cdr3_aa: CASSVGPGEETQYF
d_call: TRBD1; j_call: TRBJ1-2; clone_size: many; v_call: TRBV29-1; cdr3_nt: TGCAGCGTTTGGACAGGGGTTGACTATGGCTACACCTTC; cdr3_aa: CSVWTGVDYGYTF
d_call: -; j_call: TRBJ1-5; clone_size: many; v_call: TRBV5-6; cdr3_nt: TGTGCCAGCAGCCATGCGGGCCAGCCCCAGCATTTT; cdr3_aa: CASSHAGQPQHF
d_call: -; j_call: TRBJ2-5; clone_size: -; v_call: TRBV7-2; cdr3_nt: TGTGCCAGCAGCCCCTCAACAGGGACCCAGTACTTC; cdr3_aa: CASSPSTGTQYF
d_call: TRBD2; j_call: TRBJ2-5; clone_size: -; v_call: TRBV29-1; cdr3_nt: TGCAGCACTAGGACTAGCGGGGGGTCAGAGACCCAGTACTTC; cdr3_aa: CSTRTSGGSETQYF
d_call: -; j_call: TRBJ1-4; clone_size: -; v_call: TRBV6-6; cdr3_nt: TGTGCCAGCAGTGAGGACCTAGTGGGGGGGACTAATGAAAAACTGTTTTTT; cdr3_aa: CASSEDLVGGTNEKLFF
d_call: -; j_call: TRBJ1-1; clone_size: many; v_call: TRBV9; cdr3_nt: TGTGCCAGCAGCGTAGAGCCAGGGATTGACACTGAAGCTTTCTTT; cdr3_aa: CASSVEPGIDTEAFF
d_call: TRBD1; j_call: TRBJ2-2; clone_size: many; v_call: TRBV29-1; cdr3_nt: TGCAGCGTTGGGACAGGGCCAACCGGGGAGCTGTTTTTT; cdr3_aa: CSVGTGPTGELFF
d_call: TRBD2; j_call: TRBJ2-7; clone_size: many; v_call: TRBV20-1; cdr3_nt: TGCAGTGTTAAGGGGACTAGCCTTTACGAGCAGTACTTC; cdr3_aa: CSVKGTSLYEQYF
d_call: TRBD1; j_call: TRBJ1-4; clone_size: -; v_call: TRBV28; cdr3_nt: TGTGCCAGCAAAAAGGGGACAGGCAGTGAAAAACTGTTTTTT; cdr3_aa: CASKKGTGSEKLFF
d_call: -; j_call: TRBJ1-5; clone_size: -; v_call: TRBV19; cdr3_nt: TGTGCCAGTAGTATTTTGGGGACTAGCAATCAGCCCCAGCATTTT; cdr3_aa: CASSILGTSNQPQHF
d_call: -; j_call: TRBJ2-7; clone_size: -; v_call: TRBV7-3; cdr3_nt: TGTGCCAGCAGCCCCGTGGGGACAGCGGGCGAGCAGTACTTC; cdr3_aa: CASSPVGTAGEQYF
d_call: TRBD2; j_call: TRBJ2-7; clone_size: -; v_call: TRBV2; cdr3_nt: TGTGCCGGGAAGACTAGCGCCCACTCCTACGAGCAGTACTTC; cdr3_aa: CAGKTSAHSYEQYF
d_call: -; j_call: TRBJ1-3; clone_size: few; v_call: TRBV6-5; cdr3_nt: TGTGCCAGCAGTTACTATCGGGGCATCTCTGGAAACACCATATATTTT; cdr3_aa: CASSYYRGISGNTIYF
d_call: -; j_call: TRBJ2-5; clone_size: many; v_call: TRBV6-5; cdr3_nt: TGTGCCAGCAGTAAATCACGTCAAGAGACCCAGTACTTC; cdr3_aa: CASSKSRQETQYF
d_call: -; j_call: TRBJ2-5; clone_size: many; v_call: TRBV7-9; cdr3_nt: TGTGCCAGCAGCTTAGATTCCGGAGAGACCCAGTACTTC; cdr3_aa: CASSLDSGETQYF
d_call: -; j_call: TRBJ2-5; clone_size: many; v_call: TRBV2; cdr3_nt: TGTGCCAGCAGACGGACAAAGCGGCCCCAGTACTTC; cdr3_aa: CASRRTKRPQYF
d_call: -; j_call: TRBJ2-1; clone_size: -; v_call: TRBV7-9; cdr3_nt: TGTGCCAGCAGCTTGCCGTATGGCAATGAGCAGTTCTTC; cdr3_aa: CASSLPYGNEQFF
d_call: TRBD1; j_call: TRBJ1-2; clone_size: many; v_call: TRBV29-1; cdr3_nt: TGCAGCGTTGACCGGACAGGGAGCTACACCTTC; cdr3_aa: CSVDRTGSYTF
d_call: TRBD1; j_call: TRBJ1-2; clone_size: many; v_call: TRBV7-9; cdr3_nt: TGTGCCAGCAGCTCCGGCATAGGGACAGGGAACTATGGCTACACCTTC; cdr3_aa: CASSSGIGTGNYGYTF
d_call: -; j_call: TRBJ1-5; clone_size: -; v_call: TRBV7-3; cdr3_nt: TGTGCCAGCGGGTCAGCGGGAGCCTCGCCCGGGGAGACCCAGCATTTT; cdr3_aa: CASGSAGASPGETQHF
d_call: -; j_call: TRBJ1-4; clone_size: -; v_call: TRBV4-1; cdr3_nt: TGCGCCAGCAGCCTAGCGCCAAGGGAAAAACTGTTTTTT; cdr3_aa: CASSLAPREKLFF
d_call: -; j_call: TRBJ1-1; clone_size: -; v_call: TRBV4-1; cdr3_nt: TGCGCCAGCAGCCTCTTGGGGGGGGGACGGAACACTGAAGCTTTCTTT; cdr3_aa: CASSLLGGGRNTEAFF
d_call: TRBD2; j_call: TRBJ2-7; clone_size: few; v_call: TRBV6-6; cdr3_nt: TGTGCCAGCAGTTACTCGATAGCGGGAGCCTACGAGCAGTACTTC; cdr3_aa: CASSYSIAGAYEQYF
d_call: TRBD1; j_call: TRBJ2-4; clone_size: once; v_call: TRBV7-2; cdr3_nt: TGTGCCAGCAGCTTAGTAGACAGGGGACCCAAAAACATTCAGTACTTC; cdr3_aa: CASSLVDRGPKNIQYF
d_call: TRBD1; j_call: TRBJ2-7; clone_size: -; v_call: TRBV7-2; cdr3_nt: TGTGCCAGCAGCCAGGACAGGGGGCAAGATGGCTACGAGCAGTACTTC; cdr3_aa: CASSQDRGQDGYEQYF
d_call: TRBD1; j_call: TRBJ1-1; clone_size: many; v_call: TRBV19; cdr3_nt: TGTGCCAGTAGTATAGTAACAGGGGGCCGGCGTGGCACTGAAGCTTTCTTT; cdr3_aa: CASSIVTGGRRGTEAFF
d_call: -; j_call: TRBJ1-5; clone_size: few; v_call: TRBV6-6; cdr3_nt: TGTGCCAGCAGGTCAGTCCGGCCGGGAATAAATCAGCCCCAGCATTTT; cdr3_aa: CASRSVRPGINQPQHF
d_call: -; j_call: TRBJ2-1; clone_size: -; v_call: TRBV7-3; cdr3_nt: TGTGCCAACGCCCCCCGGAATGAGCAGTTCTTC; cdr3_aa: CANAPRNEQFF
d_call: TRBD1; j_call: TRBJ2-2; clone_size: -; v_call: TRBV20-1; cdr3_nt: TGCAGTGCTAGAAACCATCGACAGGGGGGGGAGCTGTTTTTT; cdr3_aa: CSARNHRQGGELFF
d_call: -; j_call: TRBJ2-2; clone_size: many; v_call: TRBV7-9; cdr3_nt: TGTGCCAGCAGCTTAGCCGCGGGGACCGGGGAGCTGTTTTTT; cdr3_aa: CASSLAAGTGELFF
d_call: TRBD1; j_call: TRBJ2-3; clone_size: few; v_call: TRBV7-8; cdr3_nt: TGTGCCAGCAGCTTACTCAGGACAGGGCGCACAGATACGCAGTATTTT; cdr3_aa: CASSLLRTGRTDTQYF